Below are 9 T cell receptor beta chains sequenced from a single sample in a study of shared clonotypes between healthy human individuals. Naive CD8 cells, CD45RO-negative and positively selected for CCR7, excluded terminally differentiated effector memory CD45RA+ cells. Produced via immunoSEQ multiplex PCR; TCRdb's table is partial and in-frame only. The data show more than 600,000 clones, with around 90% seen just once and more than 20% held by the top ten. Sequencing used naive CD8+ T cells sorted from blood. The receptors shown here come from a man under 40 in good health.

This rearrangement joins TRBV5-1 to TRBJ2-1; TRBD1 is a possible D gene (6 bases). V shed 2 bases and J shed 2 bases, with 11 bases lying between them. Germline CDR1 is SGHRS and CDR2 is YFSETQ. The CDR3 is 15 amino acids. CDR3 residues: CASSFSGHTYNEQFF. The CDR3 region has the DNA TGCGCCAGCAGCTTTTCGGGACATACCTACAATGAGCAGTTCTTC.

The chain carries TRBV9 and TRBJ2-5, with D possibly being TRBD2 (5 bases). This CDR3 has 14 residues. Germline assignment: CDR1 SGDLS and CDR2 YYNGEE. Trimming removed 3 bases from V and 0 bases from J, with 9 bases in between. The CDR3 nucleotides are TGTGCCAGCAGCGCATGGGAGTACCAAGAGACCCAGTACTTC. Translating gives CASSAWEYQETQYF.

Details on this clone: This CDR3 is also generated by other DNA sequences in the sample. V gene TRBV27 combines with J gene TRBJ2-7; no clear D gene. V lost 0 bases to trimming and J lost 0 bases, with 9 bases between them. The germline V gene encodes CDR1 MNHEY and CDR2 SMNVEV (reference sequence). The length of the CDR3 is 15 residues. The CDR3: CASSLSPSGSYEQYF. Here the CDR3 DNA reads TGTGCCAGCAGTTTATCCCCTAGTGGCTCCTACGAGCAGTACTTC.

The rearrangement joins TRBV7-6 to TRBJ2-1; D remains ambiguous. This CDR3 is built from 15 residues. The V gene's germline CDR1 is SGHVS and CDR2 FNYEAQ. V was pared by 4 bases and J by 7 bases, with 17 bases between. CDR3 amino acids: CASSSEPLSPNEQFF. In DNA, the CDR3 is TGTGCCAGCAGCTCGGAGCCCCTCTCCCCAAATGAGCAGTTCTTC.

The chain employs TRBV6-1 and TRBJ2-7, with 7 bases fitting TRBD2. CDR3 length equals 14 residues. The ends lost 4 bases at V and 2 bases at J; junction bases unmatched: 5. CDR1 is MNHNS and CDR2 is SASEGT in the germline V gene. CDR3 DNA sequence: TGTGCCAGCAGTGTGGGGGGGGGAACCTACGAGCAGTACTTC. It encodes CASSVGGGTYEQYF.

This chain uses TRBV7-8 with TRBJ1-1; D is undetermined. Germline assignment: CDR1 SGHVS and CDR2 FQNEAQ. Trimming removed 1 base from V and 5 bases from J, with 17 bases in between. This CDR3 is built from 16 residues. The CDR3 DNA reads TGTGCCAGCAGCTTAGGTCGGGTCCCGAAAGATACTGAAGCTTTCTTT. This gives the protein CASSLGRVPKDTEAFF.

This chain joins TRBV7-9 and TRBJ2-7; D remains unclear. This CDR3 is 13 amino acids long. Germline values: CDR1 SEHNR, CDR2 FQNEAQ (reference sequence). Trimming shortened V by 1 base and J by 3 bases, and 7 bases separated the two germline ends. The CDR3 here is CASSLVQDYEQYF. In DNA, the CDR3 is TGTGCCAGCAGCTTAGTGCAGGACTACGAGCAGTACTTC.

The chain couples TRBV4-3 to TRBJ1-2, with D possibly being TRBD1 (6 bases). The length of the CDR3 is 17 residues. Germline CDR1 is LGHNA and CDR2 is YSLEER. V gave up 0 bases and J gave up 4 bases, with 18 bases separating them. This CDR3 reads CASSQDRGGLGGYGYTF. The CDR3 bases are TGCGCCAGCAGCCAAGATAGGGGGGGCCTAGGAGGCTATGGCTACACCTTC.

J is TRBJ2-1 and V is TRBV10-1; unclear D gene. The germline V gene has CDR1 WNHNN and CDR2 SYGVQD (reference sequence). Trimming stripped 0 bases from V and 4 bases from J, with 4 bases between. This CDR3 has 13 amino acids. CDR3 loop: CASSESNYNEQFF. The CDR3 DNA follows: TGCGCCAGCAGTGAGTCGAATTACAATGAGCAGTTCTTC.